The sequence of this T cell receptor (beta chain) was determined in a study of shared clonotypes between healthy human individuals. Study information: Donors had three CD4 naive, three CD4 memory, two CD8 naive and one CD8 memory plate apiece.

Terminally differentiated effector memory CD45RA+ cells were left out of the naive CD8 fraction, which was CD45RO-negative and positively selected for CCR7. TCRdb keeps only in-frame clones here, not all; method: immunoSEQ multiplex PCR. The sample has about 2 million clones; roughly 94% are singletons. Broader study findings: Investigators collected only blood, and repertoires in tissues likely differ. A reduction in generation probabilities was seen for non-shared clonotypes relative to those shared by all four donors.

This clone was counted once. Antigen specificity is unknown. Looked up from germline, CDR1 is MGHRA and CDR2 is YSYEKL. The length of the CDR3 is 15 residues. Unmatched junction bases numbered 4, after V lost 0 bases and J lost 2 bases. This sequence was found in a man aged 18 to 30 in good health. The sequencing input was naive CD8+ T cells sorted from blood. V and J are TRBV4-1 and TRBJ2-7; 7 positions agree with TRBD1. The CDR3 DNA is TGCGCCAGCAGCCAAGAATGGCAGGGGGCCTACGAGCAGTACTTC. Translation gives CASSQEWQGAYEQYF.